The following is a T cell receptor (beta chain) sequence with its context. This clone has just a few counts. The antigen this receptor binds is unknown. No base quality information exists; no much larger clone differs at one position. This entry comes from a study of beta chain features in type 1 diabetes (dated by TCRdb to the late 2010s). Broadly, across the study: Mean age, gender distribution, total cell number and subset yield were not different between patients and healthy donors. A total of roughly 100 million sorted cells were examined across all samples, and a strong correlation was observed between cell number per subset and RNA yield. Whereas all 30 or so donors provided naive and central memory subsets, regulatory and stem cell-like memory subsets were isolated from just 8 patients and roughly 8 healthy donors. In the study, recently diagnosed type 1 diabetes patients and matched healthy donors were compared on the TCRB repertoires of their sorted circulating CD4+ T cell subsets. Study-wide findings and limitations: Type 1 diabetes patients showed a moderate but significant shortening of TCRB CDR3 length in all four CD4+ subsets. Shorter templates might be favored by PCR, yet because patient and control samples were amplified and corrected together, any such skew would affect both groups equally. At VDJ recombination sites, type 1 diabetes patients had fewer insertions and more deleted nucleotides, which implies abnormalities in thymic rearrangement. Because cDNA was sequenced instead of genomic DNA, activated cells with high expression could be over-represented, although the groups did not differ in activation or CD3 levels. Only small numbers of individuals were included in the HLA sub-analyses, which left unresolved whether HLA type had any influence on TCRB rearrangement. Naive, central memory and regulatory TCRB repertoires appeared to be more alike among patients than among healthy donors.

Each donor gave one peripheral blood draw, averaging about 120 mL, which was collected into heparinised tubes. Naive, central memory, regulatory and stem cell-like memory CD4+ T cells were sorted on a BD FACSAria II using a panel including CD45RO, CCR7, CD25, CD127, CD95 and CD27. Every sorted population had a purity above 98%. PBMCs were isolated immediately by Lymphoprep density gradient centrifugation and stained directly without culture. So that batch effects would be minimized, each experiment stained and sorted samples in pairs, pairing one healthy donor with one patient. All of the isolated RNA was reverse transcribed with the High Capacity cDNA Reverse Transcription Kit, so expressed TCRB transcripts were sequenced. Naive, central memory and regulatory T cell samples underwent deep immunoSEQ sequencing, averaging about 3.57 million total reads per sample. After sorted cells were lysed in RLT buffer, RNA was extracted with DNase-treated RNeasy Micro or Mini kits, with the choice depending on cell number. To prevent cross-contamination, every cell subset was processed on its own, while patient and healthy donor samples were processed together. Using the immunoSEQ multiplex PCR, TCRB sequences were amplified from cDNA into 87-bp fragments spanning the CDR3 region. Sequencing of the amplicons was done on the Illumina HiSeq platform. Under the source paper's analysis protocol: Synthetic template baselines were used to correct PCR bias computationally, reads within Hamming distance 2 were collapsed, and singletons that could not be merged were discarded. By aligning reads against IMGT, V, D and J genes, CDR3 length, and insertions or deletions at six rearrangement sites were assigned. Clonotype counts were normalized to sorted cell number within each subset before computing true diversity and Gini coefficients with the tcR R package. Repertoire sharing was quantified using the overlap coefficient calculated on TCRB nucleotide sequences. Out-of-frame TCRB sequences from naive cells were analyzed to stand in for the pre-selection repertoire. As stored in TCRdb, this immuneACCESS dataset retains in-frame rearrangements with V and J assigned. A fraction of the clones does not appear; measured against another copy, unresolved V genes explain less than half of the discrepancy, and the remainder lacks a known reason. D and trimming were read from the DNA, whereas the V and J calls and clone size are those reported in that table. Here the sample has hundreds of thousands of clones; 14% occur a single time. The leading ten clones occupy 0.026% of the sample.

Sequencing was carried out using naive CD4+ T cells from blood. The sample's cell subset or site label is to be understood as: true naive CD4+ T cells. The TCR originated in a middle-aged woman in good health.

The DNA sequence is as follows: TGTGCCAGCAGCTTAGGTAGCGGGGGCTTAAACGAGCAGTACTTC. This gives the protein CASSLGSGGLNEQYF. The chain is made from TRBV7-9 and TRBJ2-7, with TRBD2 matching 9 junction bases. From V the trimming removes 1 base and from J it removes 5 bases, while the gene matches leave 6 bases of the junction unaccounted for. Including cysteine and phenylalanine, the CDR3 has 15 amino acids. CDR3 DNA is the only sequence kept; it has 45 bases, read in frame from the first base. The CDR1 and CDR2 encoded by the germline V gene (reference sequence) are SEHNR and FQNEAQ.